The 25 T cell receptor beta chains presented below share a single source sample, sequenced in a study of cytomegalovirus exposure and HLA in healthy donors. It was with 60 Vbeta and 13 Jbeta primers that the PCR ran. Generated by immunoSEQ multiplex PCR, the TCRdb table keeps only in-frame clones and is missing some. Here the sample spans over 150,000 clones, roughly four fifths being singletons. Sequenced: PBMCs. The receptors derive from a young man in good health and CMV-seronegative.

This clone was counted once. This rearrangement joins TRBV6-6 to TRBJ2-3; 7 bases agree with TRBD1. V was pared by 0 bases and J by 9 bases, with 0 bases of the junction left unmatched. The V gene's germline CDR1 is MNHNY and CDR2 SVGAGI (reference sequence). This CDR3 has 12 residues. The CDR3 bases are TGTGCCAGCAGTTACTCCAGGGGGACGCAGTATTTT. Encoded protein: CASSYSRGTQYF.

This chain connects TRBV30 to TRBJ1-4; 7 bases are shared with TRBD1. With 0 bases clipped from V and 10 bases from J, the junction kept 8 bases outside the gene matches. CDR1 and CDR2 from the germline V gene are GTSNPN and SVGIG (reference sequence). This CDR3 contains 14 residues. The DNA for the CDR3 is TGTGCCTGGAGTGTAAGGGACAGATGGCGAAAACTGTTTTTT. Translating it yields CAWSVRDRWRKLFF.

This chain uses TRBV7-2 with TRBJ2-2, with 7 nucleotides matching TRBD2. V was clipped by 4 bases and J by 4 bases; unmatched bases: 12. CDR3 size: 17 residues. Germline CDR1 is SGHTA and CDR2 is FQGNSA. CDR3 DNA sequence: TGTGCCAGCAGCTCCCCGGTCCGGGGGGTGGTCACCGGGGAGCTGTTTTTT. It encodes CASSSPVRGVVTGELFF.

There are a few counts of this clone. DNA of the CDR3: TGTGCCAGCAGTCCACGGACAGGGTTTGGCCTTAGGGGTATGAACACTGAAGCTTTCTTT. It specifies CASSPRTGFGLRGMNTEAFF. The rearrangement joins TRBV27 to TRBJ1-1; 8 positions match TRBD1. CDR1 MNHEY and CDR2 SMNVEV come from the germline V gene (reference sequence). With 5 bases clipped from V and 0 bases from J, the junction kept 20 bases outside the gene matches. This CDR3 is 20 amino acids long.

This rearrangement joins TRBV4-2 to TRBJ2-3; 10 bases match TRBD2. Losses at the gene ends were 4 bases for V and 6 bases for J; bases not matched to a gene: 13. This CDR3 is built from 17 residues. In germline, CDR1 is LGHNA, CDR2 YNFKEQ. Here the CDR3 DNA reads TGTGCCAGCAGCCGGCTTGGAGCAGCGGGAGGGCCGGATACGCAGTATTTT. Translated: CASSRLGAAGGPDTQYF.

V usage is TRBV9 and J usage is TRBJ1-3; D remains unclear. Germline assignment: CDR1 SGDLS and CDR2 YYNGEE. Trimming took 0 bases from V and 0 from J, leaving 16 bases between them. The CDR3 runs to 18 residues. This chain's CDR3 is CASSVENSPSHSGNTIYF. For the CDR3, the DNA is TGTGCCAGCAGCGTAGAAAACAGTCCGAGTCACTCTGGAAACACCATATATTTT. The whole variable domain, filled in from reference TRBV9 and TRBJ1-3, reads DSGVTQTPKHLITATGQRVTLRCSPRSGDLSVYWYQQSLDQGLQFLIQYYNGEERAKGNILERFSAQQFPDLHSELNLSSLELGDSALYFCASSVENSPSHSGNTIYFGEGSWLTVV.

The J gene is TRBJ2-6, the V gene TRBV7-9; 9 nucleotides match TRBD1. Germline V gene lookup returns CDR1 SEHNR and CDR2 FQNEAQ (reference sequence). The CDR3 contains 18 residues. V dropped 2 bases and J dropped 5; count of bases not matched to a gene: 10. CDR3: CASSLPGTGPLWANVLTF. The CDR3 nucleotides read TGTGCCAGCAGCTTACCAGGGACAGGGCCCCTCTGGGCCAACGTCCTGACTTTC.

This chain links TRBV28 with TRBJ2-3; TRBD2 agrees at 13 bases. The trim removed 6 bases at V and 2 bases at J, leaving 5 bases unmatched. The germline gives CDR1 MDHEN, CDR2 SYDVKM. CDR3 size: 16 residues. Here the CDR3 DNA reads TGTGCCAGCAGAAGACTAGCGGGAGGAGACACAGATACGCAGTATTTT. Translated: CASRRLAGGDTDTQYF.

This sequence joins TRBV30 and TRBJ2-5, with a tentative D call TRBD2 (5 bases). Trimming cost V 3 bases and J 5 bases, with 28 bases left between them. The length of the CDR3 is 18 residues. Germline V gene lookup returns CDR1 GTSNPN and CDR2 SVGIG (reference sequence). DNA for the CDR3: TGTGCCTGGAGAGCCACTGGAGGATACGGAAAGCATTCGGAGACCCAGTACTTC. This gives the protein CAWRATGGYGKHSETQYF.

The CDR3 DNA is TGTGCCAGCAGTGAACCGGGACAGGGGAACAATCAGCCCCAGCATTTT. It yields the protein CASSEPGQGNNQPQHF. This chain joins TRBV2 and TRBJ1-5, with 10 positions matching TRBD1. Germline V gene sequence: CDR1 SNHLY, CDR2 FYNNEI. The CDR3 has 16 amino acids. V was clipped by 2 bases and J by 3 bases; unmatched bases: 4. The whole variable domain, remainder taken from reference TRBV2 and TRBJ1-5, is EPEVTQTPSHQVTQMGQEVILRCVPISNHLYFYWYRQILGQKVEFLVSFYNNEISEKSEIFDDQFSVERPDGSNFTLKIRSTKLEDSAMYFCASSEPGQGNNQPQHFGDGTRLSIL.

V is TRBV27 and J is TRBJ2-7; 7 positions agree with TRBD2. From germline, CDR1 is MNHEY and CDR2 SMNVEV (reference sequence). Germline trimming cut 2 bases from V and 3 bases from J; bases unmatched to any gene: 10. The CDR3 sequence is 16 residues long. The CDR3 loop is CASSLSPSGLGYEQYF. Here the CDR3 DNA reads TGTGCCAGCAGTTTAAGCCCTAGCGGTCTAGGCTACGAGCAGTACTTC.

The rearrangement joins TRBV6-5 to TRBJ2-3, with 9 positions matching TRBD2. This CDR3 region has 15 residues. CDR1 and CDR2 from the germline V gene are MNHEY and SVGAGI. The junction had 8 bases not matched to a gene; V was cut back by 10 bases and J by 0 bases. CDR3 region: CATNQLAGSTDTQYF. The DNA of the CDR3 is TGTGCCACCAATCAACTAGCGGGCAGCACAGATACGCAGTATTTT.

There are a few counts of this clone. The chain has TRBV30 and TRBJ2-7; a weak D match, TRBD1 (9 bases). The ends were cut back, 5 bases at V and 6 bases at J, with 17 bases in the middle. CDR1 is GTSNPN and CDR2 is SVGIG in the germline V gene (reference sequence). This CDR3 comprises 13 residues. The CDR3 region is CAWVQGAGGEQYF. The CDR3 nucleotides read TGTGCCTGGGTACAGGGGGCGGGAGGCGAGCAGTACTTC.

The CDR3: CASSAQGAGTEAFF. In nucleotides, the CDR3 is TGTGCCAGCAGCGCACAGGGGGCGGGCACTGAAGCTTTCTTT. The rearrangement uses TRBV11-2 and TRBJ1-1; TRBD1 matches 9 bases. Germline V gene sequence: CDR1 SGHAT, CDR2 FQNNGV. This CDR3 region has 14 residues. With V trimmed by 5 bases and J by 4 bases, 5 bases remained unmatched.

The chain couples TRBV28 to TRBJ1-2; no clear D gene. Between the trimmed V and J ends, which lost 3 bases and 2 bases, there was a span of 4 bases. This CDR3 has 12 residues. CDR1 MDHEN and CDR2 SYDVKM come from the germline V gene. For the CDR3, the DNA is TGTGCCAGCAGTTTCAGGAACTATGGCTACACCTTC. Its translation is CASSFRNYGYTF.

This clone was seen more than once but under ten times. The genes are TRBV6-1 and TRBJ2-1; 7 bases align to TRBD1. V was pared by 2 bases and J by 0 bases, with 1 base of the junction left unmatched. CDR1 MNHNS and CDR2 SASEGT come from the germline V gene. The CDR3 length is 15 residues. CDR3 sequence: CASSESGGSYNEQFF. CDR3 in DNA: TGTGCCAGCAGTGAATCAGGGGGCTCCTACAATGAGCAGTTCTTC.

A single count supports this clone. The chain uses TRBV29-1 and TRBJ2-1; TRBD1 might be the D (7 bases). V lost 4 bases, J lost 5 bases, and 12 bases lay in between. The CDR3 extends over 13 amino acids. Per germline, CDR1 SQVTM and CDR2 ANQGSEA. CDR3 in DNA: TGCAGCGTTGGCGACAGGGAGGACAATGAGCAGTTCTTC. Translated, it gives CSVGDREDNEQFF.

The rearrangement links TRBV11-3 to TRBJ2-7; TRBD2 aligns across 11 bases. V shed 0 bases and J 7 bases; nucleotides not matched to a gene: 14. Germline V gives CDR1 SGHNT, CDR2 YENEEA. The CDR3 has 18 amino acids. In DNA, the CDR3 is TGTGCCAGCAGCTTAGAGGGGTCTAGCGGGAGGAAAGGACGGGAGCAGTACTTC. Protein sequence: CASSLEGSSGRKGREQYF.

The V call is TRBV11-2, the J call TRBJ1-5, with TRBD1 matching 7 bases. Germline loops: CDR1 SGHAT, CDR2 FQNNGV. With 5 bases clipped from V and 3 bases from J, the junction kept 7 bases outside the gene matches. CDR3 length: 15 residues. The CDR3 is CASSPGTVYNQPQHF. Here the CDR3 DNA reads TGTGCCAGCAGCCCCGGGACAGTGTACAATCAGCCCCAGCATTTT.

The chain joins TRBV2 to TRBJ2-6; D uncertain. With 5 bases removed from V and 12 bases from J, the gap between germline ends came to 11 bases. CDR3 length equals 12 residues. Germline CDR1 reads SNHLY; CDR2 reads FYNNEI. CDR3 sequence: CASSLRTSVLTF. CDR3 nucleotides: TGTGCCAGCAGTCTACGTACGTCCGTCCTGACTTTC.

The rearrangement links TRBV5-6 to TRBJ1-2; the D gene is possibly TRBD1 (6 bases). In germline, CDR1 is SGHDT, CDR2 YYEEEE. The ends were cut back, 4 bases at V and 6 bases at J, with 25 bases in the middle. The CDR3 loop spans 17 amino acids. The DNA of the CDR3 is TGTGCCAGCAGCCCAGGGACATCCTCCAAATACACACATGGCTACACCTTC. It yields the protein CASSPGTSSKYTHGYTF.

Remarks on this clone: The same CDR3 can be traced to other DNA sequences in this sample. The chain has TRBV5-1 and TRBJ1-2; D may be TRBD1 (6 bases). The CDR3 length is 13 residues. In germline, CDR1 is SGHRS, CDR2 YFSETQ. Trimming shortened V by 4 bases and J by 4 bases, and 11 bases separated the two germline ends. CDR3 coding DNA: TGCGCCAGCAGCCCGGACAGTGGCTATGGCTACACCTTC. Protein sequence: CASSPDSGYGYTF.

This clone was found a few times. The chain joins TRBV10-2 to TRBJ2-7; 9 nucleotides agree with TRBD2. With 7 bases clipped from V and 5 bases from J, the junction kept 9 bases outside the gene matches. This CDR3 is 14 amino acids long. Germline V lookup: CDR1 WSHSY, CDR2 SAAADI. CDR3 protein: CASMGGRAGDEQYF. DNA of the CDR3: TGCGCCAGCATGGGCGGGAGGGCCGGTGACGAGCAGTACTTC.

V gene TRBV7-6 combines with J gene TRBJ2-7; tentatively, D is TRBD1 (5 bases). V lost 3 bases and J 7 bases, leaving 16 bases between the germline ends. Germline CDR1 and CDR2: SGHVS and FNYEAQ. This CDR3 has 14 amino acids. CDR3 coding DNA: TGTGCCAGCAGCTTTCGGCAGGGTCTAAGGGAGCAGTACTTC. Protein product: CASSFRQGLREQYF.

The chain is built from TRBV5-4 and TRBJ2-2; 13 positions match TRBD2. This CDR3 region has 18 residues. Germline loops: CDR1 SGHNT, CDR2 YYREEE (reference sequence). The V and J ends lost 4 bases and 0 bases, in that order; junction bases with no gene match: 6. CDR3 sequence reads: CASSGWTSGGANTGELFF. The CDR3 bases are TGTGCCAGCAGCGGGTGGACTAGCGGGGGTGCGAACACCGGGGAGCTGTTTTTT.